This T cell receptor (beta chain) is drawn from a study of beta chain features in type 1 diabetes. Germline CDR1 reads MDHEN; CDR2 reads SYDVKM. The CDR3 spans 12 residues. Trimming took 5 bases from V and 6 from J, leaving 8 bases between them. Donors contributed one heparinised blood draw apiece, averaging about 116 mL. Cells sorted by CD45RO/CCR7/CD25/CD127/CD95/CD27 comprised CD4+ naive, central memory, regulatory and stem cell-like memory cells. Points from the study as a whole: Type 1 diabetes patients had moderately but significantly shorter TCRB CDR3s in all four CD4+ subsets.

Expressed TCRB transcripts were sequenced after all isolated RNA was converted to cDNA. Average reads for naive, central memory and regulatory T cell samples were about 3.57 million. Assay used: immunoSEQ multiplex PCR; TCRdb lists only in-frame clones, some missing. The repertoire includes about 230,000 clones, approximately 16% of them detected once, and about 0.078% sits in the top ten. This clone appeared a few times. Its antigen is still unknown. J is TRBJ2-1 and V is TRBV28, with D possibly being TRBD1 or TRBD2 (5 bases each). The receptor was isolated from a young man with type 1 diabetes. Material: naive CD4+ T cells from blood. The CDR3 coding sequence is TGTGCCAGCAGTGGGGACCCCAATGAGCAGTTCTTC. It encodes CASSGDPNEQFF.